The sequence of this TCR beta chain was determined in a study of blood T cell repertoires in COVID-19. Study details: The recovered donors of Cohort 3 showed two negative PCRs, clearance, or symptom resolution.

Allocation to cohorts depended on clinical history reported by the participants. Method: immunoSEQ multiplex PCR; TCRdb's copy keeps in-frame clones and lacks some. Here the sample spans about 140,000 clones, 75% to 90% being singletons. There are 14 residues in the CDR3. Trimming stripped 0 bases from V and 8 bases from J, with 14 bases between. The germline V gene encodes CDR1 SGDLS and CDR2 YYNGEE. This chain connects TRBV9 to TRBJ1-2; D gene unclear. This receptor was taken from a man aged 50 or older in a cohort exposed to, infected with or recovered from COVID-19 (not recorded which). Sequencing was carried out using PBMCs or T cells enriched from blood (not recorded which). CDR3: CASSVDGLVGGYTF. Here the CDR3 DNA reads TGTGCCAGCAGCGTAGATGGGTTAGTGGGCGGCTACACCTTC.